A single sample is the source of the 5 T cell receptor beta chains below, sequenced in a study of shared clonotypes between healthy human individuals. The data were produced by immunoSEQ multiplex PCR, yet TCRdb's version contains in-frame clones alone and is incomplete. The sample holds 2,100,000 or so clones; roughly 95% are singletons and the top ten take 0.1% to 0.15%. Sample: naive CD4+ T cells sorted from blood. Sample subset: CD45RA+ positively selected. The receptors were gathered from a man between 18 and 35 years old in good health.

This clone appeared once. The J gene is TRBJ2-7, the V gene TRBV10-2; D is unclear. CDR3 length: 14 residues. Germline values: CDR1 WSHSY, CDR2 SAAADI. V gave up 3 bases and J gave up 5 bases, with 14 bases separating them. DNA for the CDR3: TGCGCCAGCAGTGACTACCCTCTAGGCCACGAGCAGTACTTC. The encoded protein is CASSDYPLGHEQYF.

V gene TRBV5-6 combines with J gene TRBJ1-6, with D perhaps matching TRBD1 (6 bases). This CDR3 is built from 15 residues. Germline CDR1 is SGHDT and CDR2 is YYEEEE. V was clipped by 4 bases and J by 7 bases, with 15 bases between them. CDR3 in DNA: TGTGCCAGCAGCCCGTACAGGGCTCCAAATTCACCCCTCCACTTT. Amino acid sequence: CASSPYRAPNSPLHF.

V gene TRBV2 combines with J gene TRBJ1-5, with 11 bases matching TRBD1. This CDR3 comprises 14 residues. Germline CDR1 SNHLY, CDR2 FYNNEI. The V and J ends lost 3 bases and 7 bases, in that order; junction bases with no gene match: 2. The CDR3 nucleotides are TGTGCCAGCAGTGAGGGACAGGGGGTCCAGCCCCAGCATTTT. This translates into CASSEGQGVQPQHF.

The chain recombines TRBV2 with TRBJ2-5; 11 bases agree with TRBD2. Germline V gene data show CDR1 as SNHLY and CDR2 as FYNNEI. V shed 7 bases, J shed 5 bases, and the junction held 9 bases outside the gene matches. The CDR3 has 15 residues. The CDR3 reads CASKAASGGRETQYF. In nucleotides, the CDR3 is TGTGCCAGCAAGGCGGCTAGCGGGGGGCGGGAGACCCAGTACTTC.

V usage is TRBV5-1 and J usage is TRBJ1-4; no clear D. This CDR3 comprises 14 residues. Germline V gene lookup returns CDR1 SGHRS and CDR2 YFSETQ. Trimming took off 0 bases at V and 5 bases at J, with 8 bases between the two ends. CDR3 sequence: CASSLEVPNEKLFF. The CDR3 region has the DNA TGCGCCAGCAGCTTGGAGGTCCCAAATGAAAAACTGTTTTTT. Full variable domain (missing parts from reference TRBV5-1 and TRBJ1-4): KAGVTQTPRYLIKTRGQQVTLSCSPISGHRSVSWYQQTPGQGLQFLFEYFSETQRNKGNFPGRFSGRQFSNSRSEMNVSTLELGDSALYLCASSLEVPNEKLFFGSGTQLSVL.